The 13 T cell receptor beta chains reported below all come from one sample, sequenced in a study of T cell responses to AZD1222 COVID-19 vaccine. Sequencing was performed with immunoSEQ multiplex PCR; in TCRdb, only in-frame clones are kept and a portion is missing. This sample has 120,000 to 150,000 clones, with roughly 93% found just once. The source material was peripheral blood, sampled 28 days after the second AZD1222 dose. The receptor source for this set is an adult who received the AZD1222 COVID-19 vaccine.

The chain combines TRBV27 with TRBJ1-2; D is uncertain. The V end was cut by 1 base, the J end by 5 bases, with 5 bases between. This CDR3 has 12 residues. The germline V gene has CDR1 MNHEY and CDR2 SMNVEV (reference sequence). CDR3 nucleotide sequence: TGTGCCAGCAGTTTATACGGTTATGGCTACACCTTC. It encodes CASSLYGYGYTF.

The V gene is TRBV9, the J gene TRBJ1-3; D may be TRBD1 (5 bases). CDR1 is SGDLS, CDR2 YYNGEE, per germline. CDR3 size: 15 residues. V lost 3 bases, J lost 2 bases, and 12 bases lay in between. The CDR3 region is CASSASQGPGNTIYF. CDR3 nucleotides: TGTGCCAGCAGCGCGTCCCAGGGTCCTGGAAACACCATATATTTT. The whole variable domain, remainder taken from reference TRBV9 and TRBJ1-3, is DSGVTQTPKHLITATGQRVTLRCSPRSGDLSVYWYQQSLDQGLQFLIQYYNGEERAKGNILERFSAQQFPDLHSELNLSSLELGDSALYFCASSASQGPGNTIYFGEGSWLTVV.

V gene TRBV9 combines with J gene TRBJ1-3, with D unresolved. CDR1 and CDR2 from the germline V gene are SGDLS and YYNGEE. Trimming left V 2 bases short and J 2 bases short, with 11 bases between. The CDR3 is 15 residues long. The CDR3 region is CASSVDITPGNTIYF. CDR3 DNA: TGTGCCAGCAGCGTTGACATAACCCCTGGAAACACCATATATTTT.

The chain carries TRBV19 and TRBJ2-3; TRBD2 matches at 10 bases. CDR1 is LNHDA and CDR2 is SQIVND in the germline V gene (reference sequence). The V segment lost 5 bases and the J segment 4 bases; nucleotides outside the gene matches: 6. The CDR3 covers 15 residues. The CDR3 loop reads CASSRSSGGPDTQYF. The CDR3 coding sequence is TGTGCCAGTAGTCGGTCTAGCGGGGGCCCAGATACGCAGTATTTT. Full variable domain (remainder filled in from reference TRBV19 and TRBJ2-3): DGGITQSPKYLFRKEGQNVTLSCEQNLNHDAMYWYRQDPGQGLRLIYYSQIVNDFQKGDIAEGYSVSREKKESFPLTVTSAQKNPTAFYLCASSRSSGGPDTQYFGPGTRLTVL.

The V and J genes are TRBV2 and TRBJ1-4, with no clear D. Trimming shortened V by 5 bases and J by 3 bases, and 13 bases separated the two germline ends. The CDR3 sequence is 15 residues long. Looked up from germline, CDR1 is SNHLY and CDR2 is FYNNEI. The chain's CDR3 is CASSPVGRANEKLFF. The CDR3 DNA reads TGTGCCAGCAGTCCGGTCGGGAGGGCTAATGAAAAACTGTTTTTT.

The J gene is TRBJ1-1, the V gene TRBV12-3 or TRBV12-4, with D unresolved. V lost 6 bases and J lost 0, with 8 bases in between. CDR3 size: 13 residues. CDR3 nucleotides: TGTGCCAGCAGGGTACAAGTGAACACTGAAGCTTTCTTT. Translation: CASRVQVNTEAFF.

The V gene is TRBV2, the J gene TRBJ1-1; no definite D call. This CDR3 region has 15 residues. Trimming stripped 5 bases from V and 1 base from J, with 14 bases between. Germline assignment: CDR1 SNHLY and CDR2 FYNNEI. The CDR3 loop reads CASSLKDSPNTEAFF. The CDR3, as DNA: TGTGCCAGCAGTTTAAAGGACTCTCCGAACACTGAAGCTTTCTTT.

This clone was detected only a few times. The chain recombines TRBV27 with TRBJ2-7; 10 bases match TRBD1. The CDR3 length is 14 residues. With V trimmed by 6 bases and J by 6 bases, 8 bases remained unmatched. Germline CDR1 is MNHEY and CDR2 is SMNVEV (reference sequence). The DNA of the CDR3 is TGTGCCAGCAGACGGACAGGGGGATTCGGCGAGCAGTACTTC. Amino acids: CASRRTGGFGEQYF.

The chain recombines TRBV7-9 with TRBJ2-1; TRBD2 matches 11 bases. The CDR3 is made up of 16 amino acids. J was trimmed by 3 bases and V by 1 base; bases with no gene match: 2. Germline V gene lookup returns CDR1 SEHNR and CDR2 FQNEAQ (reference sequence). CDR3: CASSLGTSGFYNEQFF. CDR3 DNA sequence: TGTGCCAGCAGCTTAGGGACTAGCGGGTTCTACAATGAGCAGTTCTTC.

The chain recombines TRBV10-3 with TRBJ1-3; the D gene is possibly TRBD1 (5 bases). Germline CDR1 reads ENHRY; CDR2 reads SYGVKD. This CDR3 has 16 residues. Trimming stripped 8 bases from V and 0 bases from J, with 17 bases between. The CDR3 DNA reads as TGTGCCATCGGCCGAGACAGTCTCTCCTCTGGAAACACCATATATTTT. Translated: CAIGRDSLSSGNTIYF.

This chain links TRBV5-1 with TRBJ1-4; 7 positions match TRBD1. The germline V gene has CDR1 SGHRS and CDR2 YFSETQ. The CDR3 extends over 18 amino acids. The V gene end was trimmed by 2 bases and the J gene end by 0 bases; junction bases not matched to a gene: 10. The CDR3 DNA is TGCGCCAGCAGCTTAATTACAGGGGCGTTCCCAACTAATGAAAAACTGTTTTTT. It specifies CASSLITGAFPTNEKLFF.

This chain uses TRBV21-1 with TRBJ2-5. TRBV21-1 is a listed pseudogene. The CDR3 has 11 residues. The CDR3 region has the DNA TGTGCCAGCAGCCCGACGAAGACCCAGTACTTC. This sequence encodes CASSPTKTQYF.

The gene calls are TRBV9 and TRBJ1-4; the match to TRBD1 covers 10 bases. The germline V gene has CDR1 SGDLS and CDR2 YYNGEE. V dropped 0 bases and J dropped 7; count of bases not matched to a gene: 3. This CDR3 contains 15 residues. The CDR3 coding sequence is TGTGCCAGCAGCGTAGGGGACAGGGGCGGTGAAAAACTGTTTTTT. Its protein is CASSVGDRGGEKLFF.